This T cell receptor (beta chain) was obtained from a study of T-cell reconstitution after alpha-beta-depleted transplantation in children. This sample's TCRbeta library carried unique molecular identifier barcodes. Via MiXCR, TCRdb re-called the PCR reads, giving one row per CDR3 protein. This sample yields over 550,000 distinct CDR3 sequences, of which roughly 10% are seen a single time; 4% to 5% belongs to the top ten. V lost 0 bases and J lost 7, with 15 bases in between. The germline CDR1 and CDR2 sequences are DFQATT and SNEGSKA (reference sequence). The length of the CDR3 is 14 residues. The source was PBMCs from the stem cell graft donor, collected from the stem cell graft. The chain employs TRBV20-1 and TRBJ1-2; D may be TRBD1 (6 bases). This receptor was identified in a human donor who donated a stem cell graft to a child with acute myeloid leukemia. The CDR3 region has the DNA TGCAGTGCTAGAGATTCGAGGGGGTACGGTGGCTACACCTTC. Protein product: CSARDSRGYGGYTF.